Below, 9 T cell receptor beta chains from the same sample are listed, as sequenced in a study of PD-1 blockade in classical Hodgkin lymphoma. Clones were sequenced by immunoSEQ multiplex PCR, and TCRdb holds only the in-frame ones, with some missing. Of more than 15,000 clones in the sample, approximately 90% were seen once. Specified time point: newly diagnosed, previously untreated cHL patient sample. Input material: peripheral blood mononuclear cells (PBMCs). These receptors all stem from a human donor with classical Hodgkin lymphoma.

The genes are TRBV27 and TRBJ1-5; D ambiguous. With 0 bases removed from V and 0 bases from J, the gap between germline ends came to 3 bases. The CDR3 runs to 14 residues. The germline V gene encodes CDR1 MNHEY and CDR2 SMNVEV (reference sequence). The CDR3 bases are TGTGCCAGCAGTTTATCTTATAGCAATCAGCCCCAGCATTTT. Its protein is CASSLSYSNQPQHF.

The V and J genes are TRBV27 and TRBJ1-2, with D possibly being TRBD1 (5 bases). The CDR3 sequence is 18 residues long. The germline CDR1 and CDR2 sequences are MNHEY and SMNVEV (reference sequence). V was cut by 0 bases and J by 1 base, with 18 bases left in between. CDR3 region: CASSLSGRGIEGNYGYTF. In DNA form, the CDR3 reads TGTGCCAGCAGTTTATCGGGGCGCGGGATCGAGGGTAACTATGGCTACACCTTC.

V usage is TRBV4-3 and J usage is TRBJ2-7; 7 nucleotides match TRBD2. Trimming removed 1 base from V and 6 bases from J; junction bases left unmatched: 3. The CDR3 has 13 amino acids. In germline, CDR1 is LGHNA, CDR2 YSLEER. As DNA, the CDR3 is TGCGCCAGCAGCCAAGGGCTAGCGGTCGAGCAGTACTTC. Its protein product is CASSQGLAVEQYF.

The chain is built from TRBV2 and TRBJ2-2; D possibly corresponds to TRBD1 (6 bases). The germline V and J ends were trimmed by 9 bases and 7 bases, with 15 bases remaining between them. The germline gives CDR1 SNHLY, CDR2 FYNNEI. CDR3 length: 13 residues. The CDR3 region is CASVQGRGGELFF. In DNA form, the CDR3 reads TGTGCCAGTGTACAGGGACGAGGCGGGGAGCTGTTTTTT. Supplemented by reference TRBV2 and TRBJ2-2, the full variable domain reads EPEVTQTPSHQVTQMGQEVILRCVPISNHLYFYWYRQILGQKVEFLVSFYNNEISEKSEIFDDQFSVERPDGSNFTLKIRSTKLEDSAMYFCASVQGRGGELFFGEGSRLTVL.

The chain couples TRBV9 to TRBJ1-4; TRBD1 aligns across 8 bases. The CDR3 has 16 residues. V was pared by 3 bases and J by 6 bases, with 10 bases of the junction left unmatched. Per the germline V gene, CDR1 is SGDLS and CDR2 is YYNGEE. CDR3 protein: CASSANGQGGHEKLFF. The CDR3, as DNA: TGTGCCAGCAGCGCAAACGGACAGGGCGGGCATGAAAAACTGTTTTTT.

The chain carries TRBV5-8 and TRBJ1-2; 9 positions match TRBD1. The CDR3 has 15 residues. Germline values: CDR1 SGHTS, CDR2 YDEGEE. The J segment lost 8 bases and the V segment lost 3 bases, leaving 11 bases of the junction unmatched. CDR3 nucleotides: TGTGCCAGCAGCTGGGACAGGGAGTTATTTGGAGGCTACACCTTC. Its translation: CASSWDRELFGGYTF.

The V and J genes are TRBV5-1 and TRBJ1-2; no clear D gene. The CDR3 runs to 15 residues. The germline gives CDR1 SGHRS, CDR2 YFSETQ. V dropped 4 bases and J dropped 6 bases, with 19 bases sitting between them. CDR3 nucleotide sequence: TGCGCCAGCAGCGTGGCGACCTCACTTCAGGATGGCTACACCTTC. Protein sequence: CASSVATSLQDGYTF. Drawing the rest from reference TRBV5-1 and TRBJ1-2, the complete variable domain is KAGVTQTPRYLIKTRGQQVTLSCSPISGHRSVSWYQQTPGQGLQFLFEYFSETQRNKGNFPGRFSGRQFSNSRSEMNVSTLELGDSALYLCASSVATSLQDGYTFGSGTRLTVV.

This clone was counted a single time. The rearrangement joins TRBV6-4 to TRBJ2-2, with 10 bases aligning to TRBD1. J was trimmed by 4 bases and V by 9 bases; bases with no gene match: 5. Germline CDR1 and CDR2: MRHNA and SNTAGT. The CDR3 is 14 amino acids. The CDR3 DNA is TGTGCCAGACGGACAGGGGGAAGCACCGGGGAGCTGTTTTTT. It translates to CARRTGGSTGELFF.

The rearrangement links TRBV4-1 to TRBJ2-7; no definite D call. Trimming removed 2 bases from V and 3 bases from J, with 8 bases in between. CDR1 and CDR2 (germline): MGHRA, YSYEKL. The CDR3 consists of 13 residues. CDR3 coding DNA: TGCGCCAGCAGCCAATCGCCTGGCTACGAGCAGTACTTC. Protein product: CASSQSPGYEQYF.